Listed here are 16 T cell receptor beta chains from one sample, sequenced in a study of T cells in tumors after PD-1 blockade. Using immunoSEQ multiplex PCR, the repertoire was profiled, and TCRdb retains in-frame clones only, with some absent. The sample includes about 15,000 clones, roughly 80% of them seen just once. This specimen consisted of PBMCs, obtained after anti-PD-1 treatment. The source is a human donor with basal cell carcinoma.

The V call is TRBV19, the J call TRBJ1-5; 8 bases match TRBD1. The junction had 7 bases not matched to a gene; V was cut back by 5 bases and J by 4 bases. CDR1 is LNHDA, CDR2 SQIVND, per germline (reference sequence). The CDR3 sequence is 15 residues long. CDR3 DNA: TGTGCCAGTAGTTTAGGACAGGGAATAAATCAGCCCCAGCATTTT. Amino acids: CASSLGQGINQPQHF. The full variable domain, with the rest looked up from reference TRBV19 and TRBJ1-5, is DGGITQSPKYLFRKEGQNVTLSCEQNLNHDAMYWYRQDPGQGLRLIYYSQIVNDFQKGDIAEGYSVSREKKESFPLTVTSAQKNPTAFYLCASSLGQGINQPQHFGDGTRLSIL.

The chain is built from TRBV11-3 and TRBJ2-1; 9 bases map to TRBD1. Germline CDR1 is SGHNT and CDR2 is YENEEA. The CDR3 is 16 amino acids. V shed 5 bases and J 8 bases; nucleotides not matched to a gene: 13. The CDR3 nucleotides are TGTGCCAGCAGCCCAGGGGACAGGGTGAAGCGAGATGAGCAGTTCTTC. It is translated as CASSPGDRVKRDEQFF. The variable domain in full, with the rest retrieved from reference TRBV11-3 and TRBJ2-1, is EAGVVQSPRYKIIEKKQPVAFWCNPISGHNTLYWYLQNLGQGPELLIRYENEEAVDDSQLPKDRFSAERLKGVDSTLKIQPAELGDSAVYLCASSPGDRVKRDEQFFGPGTRLTVL.

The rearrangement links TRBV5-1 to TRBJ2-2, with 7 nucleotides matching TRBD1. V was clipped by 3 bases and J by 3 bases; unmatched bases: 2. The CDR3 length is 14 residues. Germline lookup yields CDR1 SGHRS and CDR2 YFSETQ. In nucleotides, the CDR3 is TGCGCCAGCAGCTCGGGACAGTACACCGGGGAGCTGTTTTTT. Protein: CASSSGQYTGELFF.

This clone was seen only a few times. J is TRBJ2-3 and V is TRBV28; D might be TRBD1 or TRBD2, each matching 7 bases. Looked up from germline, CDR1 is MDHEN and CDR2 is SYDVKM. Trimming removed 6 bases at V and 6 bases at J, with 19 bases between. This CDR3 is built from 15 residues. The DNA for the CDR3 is TGTGCCAGCAGCCCAGGGGGGGAGGGCCAGGATACGCAGTATTTT. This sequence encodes CASSPGGEGQDTQYF.

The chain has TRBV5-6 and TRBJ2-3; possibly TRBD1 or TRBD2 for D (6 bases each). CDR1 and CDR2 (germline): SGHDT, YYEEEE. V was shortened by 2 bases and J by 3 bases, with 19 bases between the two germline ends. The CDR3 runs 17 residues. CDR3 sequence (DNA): TGTGCCAGCAGCTTCCGGGGGCGAAGGGTTGGTACAGATACGCAGTATTTT. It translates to CASSFRGRRVGTDTQYF.

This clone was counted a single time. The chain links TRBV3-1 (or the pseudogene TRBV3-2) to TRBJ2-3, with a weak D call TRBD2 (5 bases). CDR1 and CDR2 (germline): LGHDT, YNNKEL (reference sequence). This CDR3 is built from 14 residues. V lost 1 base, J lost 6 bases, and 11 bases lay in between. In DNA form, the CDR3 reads TGTGCCAGCAGCCAAGGACTAACGGGGGATACGCAGTATTTT. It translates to CASSQGLTGDTQYF.

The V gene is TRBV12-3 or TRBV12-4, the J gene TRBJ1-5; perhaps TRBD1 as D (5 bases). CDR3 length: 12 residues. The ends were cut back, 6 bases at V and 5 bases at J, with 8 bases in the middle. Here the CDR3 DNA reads TGTGCCAGCAGGTCCAGGGATCAGCCCCAGCATTTT. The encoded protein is CASRSRDQPQHF.

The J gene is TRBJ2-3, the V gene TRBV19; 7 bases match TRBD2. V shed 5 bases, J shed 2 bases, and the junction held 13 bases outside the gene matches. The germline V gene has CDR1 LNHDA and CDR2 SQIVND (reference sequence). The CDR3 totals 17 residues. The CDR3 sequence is CASSVGGLADNTDTQYF. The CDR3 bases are TGTGCCAGTAGTGTTGGGGGTCTAGCGGACAACACAGATACGCAGTATTTT.

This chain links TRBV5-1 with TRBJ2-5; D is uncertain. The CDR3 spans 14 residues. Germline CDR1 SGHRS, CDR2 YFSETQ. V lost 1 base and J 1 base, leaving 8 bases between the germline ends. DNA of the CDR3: TGCGCCAGCAGCTTGTTGGGGATCCAAGAGACCCAGTACTTC. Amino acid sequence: CASSLLGIQETQYF.

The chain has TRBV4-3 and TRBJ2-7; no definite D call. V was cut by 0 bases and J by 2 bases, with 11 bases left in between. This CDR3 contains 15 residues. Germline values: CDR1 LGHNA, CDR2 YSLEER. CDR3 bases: TGCGCCAGCAGCCAAGAGCCCACTGGTCCCTACGAGCAGTACTTC. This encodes CASSQEPTGPYEQYF.

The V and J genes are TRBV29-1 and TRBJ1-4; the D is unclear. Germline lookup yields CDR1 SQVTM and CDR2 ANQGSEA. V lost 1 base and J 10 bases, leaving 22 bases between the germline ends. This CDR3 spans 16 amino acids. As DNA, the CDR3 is TGCAGCGTTGAAGTTGTTACGGCAGGTGGTTATGGAAAACTGTTTTTT. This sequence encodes CSVEVVTAGGYGKLFF.

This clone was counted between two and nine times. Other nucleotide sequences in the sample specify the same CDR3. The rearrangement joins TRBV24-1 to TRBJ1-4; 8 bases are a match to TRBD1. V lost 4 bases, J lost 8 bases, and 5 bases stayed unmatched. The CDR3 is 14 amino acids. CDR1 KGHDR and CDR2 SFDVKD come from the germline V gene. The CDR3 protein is CATSETGAGEKLFF. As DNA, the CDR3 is TGTGCCACCAGTGAGACAGGGGCAGGAGAAAAACTGTTTTTT.

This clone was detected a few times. CDR3 sequence (DNA): TGCGCCAGCAGTGGGTGGGCGGGAGTGACAGAGACCCAGTACTTC. Encoded protein: CASSGWAGVTETQYF. The V call is TRBV5-1, the J call TRBJ2-5; TRBD2 agrees at 7 bases. The J segment lost 4 bases and the V segment lost 5 bases, leaving 11 bases of the junction unmatched. The germline V gene encodes CDR1 SGHRS and CDR2 YFSETQ. The CDR3 loop spans 15 amino acids.

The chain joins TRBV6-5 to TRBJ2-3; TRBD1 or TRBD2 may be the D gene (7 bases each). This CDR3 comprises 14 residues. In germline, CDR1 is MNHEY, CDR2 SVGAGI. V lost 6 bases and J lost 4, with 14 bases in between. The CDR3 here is CASRAGGGADTQYF. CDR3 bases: TGTGCCAGCAGAGCAGGGGGGGGCGCAGATACGCAGTATTTT.

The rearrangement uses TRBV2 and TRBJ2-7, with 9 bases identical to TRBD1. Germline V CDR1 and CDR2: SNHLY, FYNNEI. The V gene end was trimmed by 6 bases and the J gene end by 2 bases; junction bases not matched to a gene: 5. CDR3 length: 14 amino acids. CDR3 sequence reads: CASRRDRAAYEQYF. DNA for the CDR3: TGTGCCAGCAGACGGGACAGGGCTGCCTACGAGCAGTACTTC. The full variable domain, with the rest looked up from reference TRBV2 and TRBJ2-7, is EPEVTQTPSHQVTQMGQEVILRCVPISNHLYFYWYRQILGQKVEFLVSFYNNEISEKSEIFDDQFSVERPDGSNFTLKIRSTKLEDSAMYFCASRRDRAAYEQYFGPGTRLTVT.

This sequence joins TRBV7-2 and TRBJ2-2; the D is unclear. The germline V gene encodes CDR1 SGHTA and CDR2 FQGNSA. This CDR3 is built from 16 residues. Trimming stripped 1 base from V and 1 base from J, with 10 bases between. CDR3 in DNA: TGTGCCAGCAGCTTAGGTCCTCAGCTGAACACCGGGGAGCTGTTTTTT. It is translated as CASSLGPQLNTGELFF.